This T cell receptor (beta chain) originates from a study of blood T cell repertoires in COVID-19. The overall study: Donors in the United States, Italy and Spain gave samples during acute or convalescent COVID-19. Sample material is recorded as cDNA or gDNA derived from T cells, B-cell-depleted T cells, or PBMCs.

This clone was seen only a few times. In the study's own analysis: For nucleated cells, counts were estimated from reference gene primer amplification. Assay used: immunoSEQ multiplex PCR; TCRdb lists only in-frame clones, some missing. For V, J and clone size, that table is used; D and trimming come from the DNA. The sample includes tens of thousands of clones, approximately 81% of them seen just once. The CDR3 totals 14 residues. Germline loops: CDR1 SNHLY, CDR2 FYNNEI. Trimming took 6 bases from V and 4 from J, leaving 14 bases between them. The sample consisted of peripheral blood. The sequence derives from a man in his 60s in a cohort sampled during active COVID-19. The chain couples TRBV2 to TRBJ2-3; D remains unclear. The DNA for the CDR3 is TGTGCCAGCAGGGCGGCGTTCCTCTCAGATACGCAGTATTTT. It translates to CASRAAFLSDTQYF.